This passage covers 32 T cell receptor beta chains from one sample sequenced in a study of metastatic and nonmetastatic thyroid tumors. TCRdb used MiXCR to call clones anew from the PCR reads. The table includes some 37,000 clones, approximately 44% detected once. Each patient came to thyroid surgery without any prior treatment (of any kind). Input material: tumor tissue. The receptors stem from a male donor with papillary thyroid cancer or a benign thyroid nodule (not recorded which). Some clones in this sample may be carry-over from other donors' samples.

This chain uses TRBV19 with TRBJ2-1; the match to TRBD2 covers 10 bases. Germline CDR1 and CDR2: LNHDA and SQIVND (reference sequence). Germline trimming cut 9 bases from V and 5 bases from J; bases unmatched to any gene: 4. The CDR3 is 13 amino acids. The CDR3 is CASQRGGNNEQFF. The DNA of the CDR3 is TGTGCCAGCCAGCGGGGGGGAAACAATGAGCAGTTCTTC.

This clone turned up a few times. J is TRBJ2-7 and V is TRBV6-1, with D perhaps TRBD2 (5 bases). V was clipped by 5 bases and J by 5 bases, with 7 bases between them. In germline, CDR1 is MNHNS, CDR2 SASEGT. This CDR3 is built from 11 residues. The DNA for the CDR3 is TGTGCCAGCAGTCGGGGAGACGAGCAGTACTTC. The encoded protein is CASSRGDEQYF.

The chain employs TRBV2 and TRBJ2-1; 13 bases align to TRBD2. Trimming at V came to 4 bases and at J to 10 bases, leaving 4 bases not matched to a gene. This CDR3 is built from 14 residues. CDR1 is SNHLY and CDR2 is FYNNEI in the germline V gene. CDR3 nucleotides: TGTGCCAGCAGTGTGGGACTAGCGGGACCCGAGCAGTTCTTC. It encodes CASSVGLAGPEQFF.

This chain joins TRBV28 and TRBJ1-3; no clear D gene. The CDR3 runs 14 residues. The germline V gene encodes CDR1 MDHEN and CDR2 SYDVKM. With 4 bases removed from V and 0 bases from J, the gap between germline ends came to 7 bases. CDR3: CASSSHPSGNTIYF. The CDR3 nucleotides are TGTGCCAGCAGTTCCCACCCCTCTGGAAACACCATATATTTT.

J is TRBJ2-5 and V is TRBV6-2 or TRBV6-3, with 12 bases fitting TRBD2. This CDR3 comprises 14 residues. CDR1 and CDR2 (germline): MNHEY, SVGEGT. V gave up 5 bases and J gave up 5 bases; unmatched junction bases: 3. CDR3 residues: CASSRLAGVETQYF. Written as DNA, the CDR3 is TGTGCCAGCAGTAGACTAGCGGGAGTTGAGACCCAGTACTTC.

This clone occurred a few times. The chain has TRBV6-1 and TRBJ2-2; tentatively, D is TRBD1 (6 bases). CDR1 and CDR2 (germline): MNHNS, SASEGT. V was cut by 6 bases and J by 6 bases, with 17 bases left in between. The CDR3 runs 15 residues. The CDR3: CASREQGSGAGELFF. CDR3 nucleotides: TGTGCCAGCAGAGAACAGGGTTCCGGGGCCGGGGAGCTGTTTTTT.

The J gene is TRBJ1-2, the V gene TRBV18; D might be TRBD1 (5 bases). Per germline, CDR1 KGHSH and CDR2 LQKENI. With 6 bases removed from V and 0 bases from J, the gap between germline ends came to 14 bases. This CDR3 spans 15 amino acids. This CDR3 reads CASSQDSYPNYGYTF. Here the CDR3 DNA reads TGTGCCAGCTCCCAAGACAGCTACCCTAACTATGGCTACACCTTC. The whole variable domain, filled in from reference TRBV18 and TRBJ1-2, reads NAGVMQNPRHLVRRRGQEARLRCSPMKGHSHVYWYRQLPEEGLKFMVYLQKENIIDESGMPKERFSAEFPKEGPSILRIQQVVRGDSAAYFCASSQDSYPNYGYTFGSGTRLTVV.

The gene calls are TRBV7-3 and TRBJ2-7; D may be TRBD1 (6 bases). CDR1 SGHTA and CDR2 FQGTGA come from the germline V gene. Trimming took off 5 bases at V and 0 bases at J, with 11 bases between the two ends. The length of the CDR3 is 14 residues. Here the CDR3 DNA reads TGTGCCAGCAGCCCCGACAGGTACTCCTACGAGCAGTACTTC. As protein: CASSPDRYSYEQYF.

This clone turned up a few times. The rearrangement uses TRBV28 and TRBJ2-7; 9 bases fit TRBD2. V was clipped by 8 bases and J by 2 bases; unmatched bases: 4. Germline assignment: CDR1 MDHEN and CDR2 SYDVKM. The CDR3 loop spans 13 amino acids. In DNA form, the CDR3 reads TGTGCCAGCCATTCTAGCGGGACCTACGAGCAGTACTTC. It specifies CASHSSGTYEQYF.

The CDR3, as DNA: TGTGCCAGCAGCTTAGCTGCCGGCACCGAGCAGTACTTC. Its translation is CASSLAAGTEQYF. The rearrangement uses TRBV7-9 and TRBJ2-7; D is ambiguous. The CDR3 sequence is 13 residues long. The V and J ends lost 0 bases and 6 bases respectively, with 9 bases between them. Per the germline V gene, CDR1 is SEHNR and CDR2 is FQNEAQ (reference sequence). Based on the CDR3 plus reference TRBV7-9 and TRBJ2-7, the full variable domain is DTGVSQNPRHKITKRGQNVTFRCDPISEHNRLYWYRQTLGQGPEFLTYFQNEAQLEKSRLLSDRFSAERPKGSFSTLEIQRTEQGDSAMYLCASSLAAGTEQYFGPGTRLTVT.

This chain links TRBV12-3 or TRBV12-4 with TRBJ2-7, with 7 bases that match TRBD2. The CDR3 consists of 15 residues. J gave up 0 bases and V 6 bases, and 8 bases lay outside the gene matches. The CDR3 bases are TGTGCCAGCAGACGAACTAGCGAACCCTCCTACGAGCAGTACTTC. This sequence encodes CASRRTSEPSYEQYF.

A few counts support this clone. This rearrangement joins TRBV7-2 to TRBJ1-3, with D perhaps TRBD1 (5 bases). The CDR3 covers 15 residues. Trimming removed 7 bases at V and 0 bases at J, with 13 bases between. CDR1 and CDR2 (germline): SGHTA, FQGNSA. In nucleotides, the CDR3 is TGTGCCAGCACCCTTAGCGGGGGCTCTGGAAACACCATATATTTT. Protein: CASTLSGGSGNTIYF.

A few counts support this clone. The V call is TRBV11-2, the J call TRBJ2-1; D might be TRBD2 (6 bases). V lost 0 bases, J lost 4 bases, and 13 bases lay in between. This CDR3 has 16 amino acids. Germline-derived CDR1 and CDR2 are SGHAT and FQNNGV. Here the CDR3 reads CASSLELGGIYNEQFF. Here the CDR3 DNA reads TGTGCCAGCAGCTTAGAGTTAGGCGGGATATACAATGAGCAGTTCTTC.

The V call is TRBV2, the J call TRBJ2-7, with 10 bases identical to TRBD1. The CDR3 is 20 residues long. CDR1 SNHLY and CDR2 FYNNEI come from the germline V gene. V gave up 4 bases and J gave up 3 bases; unmatched junction bases: 21. Here the CDR3 reads CASSGGPGRDRGGPGYEQYF. The CDR3 coding sequence is TGTGCCAGCAGTGGGGGACCCGGCCGGGACAGGGGTGGCCCTGGCTACGAGCAGTACTTC.

J is TRBJ2-7 and V is TRBV9; no reliable D call. Per germline, CDR1 SGDLS and CDR2 YYNGEE. Trimming left V 0 bases short and J 5 bases short, with 15 bases between. The CDR3 consists of 15 residues. The CDR3 coding sequence is TGTGCCAGCAGCGTAGATTTCCGTGAAATGGACGAGCAGTACTTC. As protein: CASSVDFREMDEQYF.

In this sample, this clone turned up a few times. The chain links TRBV6-1 to TRBJ1-1; D gene ambiguous. Trimming removed 1 base at V and 4 bases at J, with 7 bases between. CDR1 is MNHNS, CDR2 SASEGT, per germline. CDR3 length: 13 residues. The CDR3 region is CASSEGGSTEAFF. The CDR3 bases are TGTGCCAGCAGTGAAGGAGGGTCCACTGAAGCTTTCTTT.

The chain links TRBV27 to TRBJ2-1, with TRBD2 as a possible D gene (7 bases). The germline V gene encodes CDR1 MNHEY and CDR2 SMNVEV (reference sequence). The length of the CDR3 is 17 residues. V dropped 7 bases and J dropped 7 bases, with 26 bases sitting between them. CDR3 in amino acids: CASTFYPFGGGPNEQFF. In nucleotides, the CDR3 is TGTGCCAGCACGTTCTACCCCTTTGGGGGGGGGCCAAATGAGCAGTTCTTC.

The chain couples TRBV20-1 to TRBJ1-3; D is undetermined. Germline V CDR1 and CDR2: DFQATT, SNEGSKA (reference sequence). CDR3 length: 15 amino acids. V was clipped by 0 bases and J by 3 bases, with 12 bases between them. CDR3 amino acids: CSARDYREIGNTIYF. In DNA, the CDR3 is TGCAGTGCTAGAGATTACCGAGAAATTGGAAACACCATATATTTT.

This rearrangement joins TRBV2 to TRBJ1-1; 10 nucleotides align to TRBD1. The CDR3 spans 16 residues. CDR1 and CDR2 (germline): SNHLY, FYNNEI. The V and J ends lost 0 bases and 6 bases, in that order; junction bases with no gene match: 7. CDR3 DNA: TGTGCCAGCAGTGAAGCTTTGGGGACAGGGGATCCTGAAGCTTTCTTT. Translating gives CASSEALGTGDPEAFF.

The chain is built from TRBV19 and TRBJ2-7; D is unclear. The ends were cut back, 2 bases at V and 0 bases at J, with 14 bases in the middle. In germline, CDR1 is LNHDA, CDR2 SQIVND (reference sequence). The CDR3 is 16 amino acids. CDR3 sequence: CASSISADRSSYEQYF. CDR3 in DNA: TGTGCCAGTAGTATATCGGCAGATAGGAGCTCCTACGAGCAGTACTTC.

Regarding this clone: Other nucleotide sequences in the sample specify the same CDR3. V gene TRBV6-2 or TRBV6-3 combines with J gene TRBJ2-7; possibly TRBD1 for D (5 bases). The CDR3 has 15 amino acids. Germline CDR1 MNHEY, CDR2 SVGEGT. Trimming took off 1 base at V and 0 bases at J, with 10 bases between the two ends. CDR3 DNA: TGTGCCAGCAGTTACTTGGGGCCAAACTCCTACGAGCAGTACTTC. As protein: CASSYLGPNSYEQYF.

CDR3 sequence (DNA): TGTGCCAGCAGCCCGGGGGACAGGGGATTCCACGAGCAGTACTTC. It translates to CASSPGDRGFHEQYF. The J gene is TRBJ2-7, the V gene TRBV5-8; 10 bases fit TRBD1. The germline V gene has CDR1 SGHTS and CDR2 YDEGEE. V lost 4 bases, J lost 5 bases, and 9 bases stayed unmatched. The CDR3 consists of 15 residues.

The chain couples TRBV7-2 to TRBJ1-2; TRBD1 is a possible D gene (5 bases). The germline V gene encodes CDR1 SGHTA and CDR2 FQGNSA. The length of the CDR3 is 13 residues. The ends were cut back, 2 bases at V and 5 bases at J, with 9 bases in the middle. CDR3 sequence reads: CASSLLSGYGYTF. DNA for the CDR3: TGTGCCAGCAGCTTACTGTCAGGGTATGGCTACACCTTC.

The V call is TRBV5-1, the J call TRBJ2-7, with D tentatively TRBD2 (6 bases). V was clipped by 0 bases and J by 3 bases, with 13 bases between them. Per the germline V gene, CDR1 is SGHRS and CDR2 is YFSETQ. The CDR3 consists of 15 residues. CDR3 coding DNA: TGCGCCAGCAGCTTGGAGGCGGGATGGTACTACGAGCAGTACTTC. Translating it yields CASSLEAGWYYEQYF.

V gene TRBV12-3 or TRBV12-4 combines with J gene TRBJ2-7; 9 nucleotides match TRBD2. Trimming removed 4 bases from V and 7 bases from J; junction bases left unmatched: 17. This CDR3 has 17 residues. The chain's CDR3 is CASSSRRRSGGLEEQYF. The CDR3 nucleotides are TGTGCCAGCAGTTCCCGACGGAGGAGCGGGGGGCTGGAAGAGCAGTACTTC.

This clone was detected only a few times. V is TRBV28 and J is TRBJ2-5; D might be TRBD1 or TRBD2, each matching 6 bases. There are 15 residues in the CDR3. V gave up 6 bases and J gave up 1 base, with 15 bases separating them. The V gene's germline CDR1 is MDHEN and CDR2 SYDVKM. CDR3 amino acids: CASSSPGGPQETQYF. In DNA, the CDR3 is TGTGCCAGCAGCAGCCCCGGGGGCCCCCAAGAGACCCAGTACTTC.

This sequence joins TRBV20-1 and TRBJ2-7, with 10 bases that match TRBD2. This CDR3 comprises 15 residues. Germline CDR1 DFQATT, CDR2 SNEGSKA (reference sequence). With 3 bases clipped from V and 3 bases from J, the junction kept 8 bases outside the gene matches. The CDR3, as DNA: TGCAGTGCTAGGCAAGGACTAGCGGAGAACTACGAGCAGTACTTC. It is translated as CSARQGLAENYEQYF.

This clone has more than one count but fewer than ten. The genes are TRBV12-3 or TRBV12-4 and TRBJ1-5, with D maybe TRBD1 (5 bases). V lost 6 bases to trimming and J lost 5 bases, with 17 bases between them. The CDR3 contains 15 residues. In DNA form, the CDR3 reads TGTGCCAGCAGCTCTACAGGTGGGGGTTATCAGCCCCAGCATTTT. Translating gives CASSSTGGGYQPQHF.

Only a few counts were recorded for this clone. The chain links TRBV27 to TRBJ1-2, with D unresolved. The CDR3 is made up of 14 amino acids. In germline, CDR1 is MNHEY, CDR2 SMNVEV (reference sequence). Trimming pared 4 bases from V and 3 bases from J, leaving 12 bases between. This CDR3 reads CASSSQSNDYGYTF. In DNA form, the CDR3 reads TGTGCCAGCAGTTCCCAGTCAAACGACTATGGCTACACCTTC.

This clone was counted between two and nine times. The chain is built from TRBV14 and TRBJ1-6; D is unclear. Germline V CDR1 and CDR2: SGHDN, FVKESK. The CDR3 has 15 residues. Trimming cost V 0 bases and J 9 bases, with 12 bases left between them. The CDR3 region has the DNA TGTGCCAGCAGCCAAGATCTGTTAGGACCTTCACCCCTCCACTTT. Its translation is CASSQDLLGPSPLHF.

This clone was detected only a few times. The V gene is TRBV12-3 or TRBV12-4, the J gene TRBJ1-2, with 7 bases that match TRBD1. CDR3 length: 14 residues. V shed 6 bases and J 7 bases; nucleotides not matched to a gene: 11. The CDR3 here is CASSHTTGTFGYTF. The CDR3 nucleotides are TGTGCCAGCAGCCATACGACAGGGACGTTTGGCTACACCTTC.

This chain links TRBV11-2 with TRBJ2-7, with 7 nucleotides matching TRBD2. The CDR3 extends over 14 amino acids. Per the germline V gene, CDR1 is SGHAT and CDR2 is FQNNGV. J was trimmed by 5 bases and V by 1 base; bases with no gene match: 5. CDR3 coding DNA: TGTGCCAGCAGCTTAGGGACTAGTTCGAACGAGCAGTACTTC. It yields the protein CASSLGTSSNEQYF. Drawing the rest from reference TRBV11-2 and TRBJ2-7, the complete variable domain is EAGVAQSPRYKIIEKRQSVAFWCNPISGHATLYWYQQILGQGPKLLIQFQNNGVVDDSQLPKDRFSAERLKGVDSTLKIQPAKLEDSAVYLCASSLGTSSNEQYFGPGTRLTVT.